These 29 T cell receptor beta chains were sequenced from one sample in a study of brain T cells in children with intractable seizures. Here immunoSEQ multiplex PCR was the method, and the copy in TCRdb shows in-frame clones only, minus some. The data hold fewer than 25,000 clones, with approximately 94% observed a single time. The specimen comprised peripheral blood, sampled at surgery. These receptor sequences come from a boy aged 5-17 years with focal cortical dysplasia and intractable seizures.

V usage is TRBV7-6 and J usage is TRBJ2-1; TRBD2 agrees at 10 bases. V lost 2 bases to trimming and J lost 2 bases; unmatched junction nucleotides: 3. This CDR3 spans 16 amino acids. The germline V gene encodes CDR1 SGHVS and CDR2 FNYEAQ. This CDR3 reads CASSLLAGATYNEQFF. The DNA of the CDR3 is TGTGCCAGCAGCTTACTAGCGGGGGCAACCTACAATGAGCAGTTCTTC.

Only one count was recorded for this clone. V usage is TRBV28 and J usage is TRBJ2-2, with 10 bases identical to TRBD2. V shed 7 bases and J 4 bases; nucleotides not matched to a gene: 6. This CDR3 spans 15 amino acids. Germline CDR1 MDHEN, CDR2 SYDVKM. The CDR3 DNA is TGTGCCAGCAAGCAGCGGGGGGGACCCACCGGGGAGCTGTTTTTT. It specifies CASKQRGGPTGELFF.

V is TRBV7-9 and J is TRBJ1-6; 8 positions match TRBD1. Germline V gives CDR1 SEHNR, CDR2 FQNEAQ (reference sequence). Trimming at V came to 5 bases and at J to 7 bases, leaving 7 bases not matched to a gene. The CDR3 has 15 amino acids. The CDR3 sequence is CASSPGTGVNSPLHF. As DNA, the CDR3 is TGTGCCAGCAGCCCGGGGACAGGAGTAAATTCACCCCTCCACTTT.

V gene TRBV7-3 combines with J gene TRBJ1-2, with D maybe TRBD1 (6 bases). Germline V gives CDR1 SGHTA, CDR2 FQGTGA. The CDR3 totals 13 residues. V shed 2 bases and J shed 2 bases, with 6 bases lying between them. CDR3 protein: CASSLGQNYGYTF. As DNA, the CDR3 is TGTGCCAGCAGCTTAGGACAGAACTATGGCTACACCTTC.

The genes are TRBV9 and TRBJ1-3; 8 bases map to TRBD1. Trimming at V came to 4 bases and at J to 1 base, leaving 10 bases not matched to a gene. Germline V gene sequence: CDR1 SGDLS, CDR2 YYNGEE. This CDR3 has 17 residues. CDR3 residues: CASSPAGQELSGNTIYF. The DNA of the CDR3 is TGTGCCAGCAGCCCGGCGGGACAGGAATTATCTGGAAACACCATATATTTT.

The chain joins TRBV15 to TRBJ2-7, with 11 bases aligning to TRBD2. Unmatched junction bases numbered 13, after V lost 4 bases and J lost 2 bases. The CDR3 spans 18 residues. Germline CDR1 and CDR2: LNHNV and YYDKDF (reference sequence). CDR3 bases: TGTGCCACCAGCATTCTTCCCGCGGCTAGCGGGGGGACCTACGAGCAGTACTTC. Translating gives CATSILPAASGGTYEQYF.

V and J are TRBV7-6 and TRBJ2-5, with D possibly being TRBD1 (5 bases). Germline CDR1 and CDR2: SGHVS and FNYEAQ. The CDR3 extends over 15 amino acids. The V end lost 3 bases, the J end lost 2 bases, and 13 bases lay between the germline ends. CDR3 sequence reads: CASSLGQLLQETQYF. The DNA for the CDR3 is TGTGCCAGCAGCTTGGGGCAGCTATTACAAGAGACCCAGTACTTC.

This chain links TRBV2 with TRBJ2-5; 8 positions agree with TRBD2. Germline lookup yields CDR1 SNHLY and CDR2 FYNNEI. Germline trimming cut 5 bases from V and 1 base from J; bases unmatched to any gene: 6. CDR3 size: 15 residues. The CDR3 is CASSRQRETQETQYF. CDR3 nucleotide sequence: TGTGCCAGCAGTCGCCAGCGGGAGACCCAAGAGACCCAGTACTTC.

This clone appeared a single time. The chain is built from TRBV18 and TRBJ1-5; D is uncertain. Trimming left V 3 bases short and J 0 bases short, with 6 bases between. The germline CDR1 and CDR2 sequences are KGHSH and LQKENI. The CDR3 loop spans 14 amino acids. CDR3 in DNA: TGTGCCAGCTCACCGGGGTATAGCAATCAGCCCCAGCATTTT. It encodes CASSPGYSNQPQHF.

The CDR3 region is CASRRQGVRVYEQYF. CDR3 sequence (DNA): TGTGCCAGCAGGCGACAGGGTGTAAGGGTCTACGAGCAGTACTTC. The chain recombines TRBV28 with TRBJ2-7; 7 bases agree with TRBD1. Germline V CDR1 and CDR2: MDHEN, SYDVKM. The CDR3 extends over 15 amino acids. Trimming removed 6 bases from V and 3 bases from J; junction bases left unmatched: 11.

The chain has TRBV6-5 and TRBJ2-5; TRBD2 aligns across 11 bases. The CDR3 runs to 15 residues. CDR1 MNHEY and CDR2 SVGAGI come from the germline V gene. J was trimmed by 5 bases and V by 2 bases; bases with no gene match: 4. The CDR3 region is CASSYDLAGGETQYF. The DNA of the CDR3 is TGTGCCAGCAGTTACGACCTAGCGGGAGGCGAGACCCAGTACTTC.

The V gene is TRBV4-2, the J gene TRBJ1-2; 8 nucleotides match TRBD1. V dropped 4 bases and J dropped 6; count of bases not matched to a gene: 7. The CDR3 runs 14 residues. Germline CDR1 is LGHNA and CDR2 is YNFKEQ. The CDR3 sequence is CASSPDRDRNGYTF. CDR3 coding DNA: TGTGCCAGCAGCCCGGACAGGGATCGGAATGGCTACACCTTC.

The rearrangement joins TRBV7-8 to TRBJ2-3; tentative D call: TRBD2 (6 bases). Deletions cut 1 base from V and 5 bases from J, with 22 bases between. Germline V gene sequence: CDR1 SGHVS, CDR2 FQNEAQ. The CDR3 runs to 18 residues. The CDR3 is CASSLGRALTGMRDTQYF. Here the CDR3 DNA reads TGTGCCAGCAGCTTAGGGAGGGCTCTGACGGGCATGCGAGATACGCAGTATTTT.

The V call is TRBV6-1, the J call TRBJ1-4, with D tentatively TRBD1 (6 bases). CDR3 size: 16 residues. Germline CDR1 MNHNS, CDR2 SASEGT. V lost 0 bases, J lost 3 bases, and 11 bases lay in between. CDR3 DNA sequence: TGTGCCAGCAGTGAAGCGCTTTGGACAGCTAATGAAAAACTGTTTTTT. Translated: CASSEALWTANEKLFF.

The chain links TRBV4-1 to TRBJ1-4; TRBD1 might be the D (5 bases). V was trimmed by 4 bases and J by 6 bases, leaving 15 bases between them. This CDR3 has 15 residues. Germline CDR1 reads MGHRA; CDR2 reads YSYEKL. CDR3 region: CASSPKGGEYEKLFF. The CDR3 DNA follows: TGCGCCAGCAGCCCCAAGGGAGGGGAATATGAAAAACTGTTTTTT.

CDR3 bases: TGTGCCAGTGCGGGACACTATGGCTACACCTTC. This encodes CASAGHYGYTF. The chain has TRBV28 and TRBJ1-2, with D perhaps TRBD1 (5 bases). V lost 9 bases to trimming and J lost 3 bases, with 8 bases between them. Per germline, CDR1 MDHEN and CDR2 SYDVKM. This CDR3 contains 11 residues.

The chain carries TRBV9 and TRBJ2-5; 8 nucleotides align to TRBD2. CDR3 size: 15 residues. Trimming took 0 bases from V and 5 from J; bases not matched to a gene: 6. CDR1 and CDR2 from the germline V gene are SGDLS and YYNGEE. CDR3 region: CASSVAGGASETQYF. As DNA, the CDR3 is TGTGCCAGCAGCGTAGCGGGAGGGGCTAGTGAGACCCAGTACTTC.

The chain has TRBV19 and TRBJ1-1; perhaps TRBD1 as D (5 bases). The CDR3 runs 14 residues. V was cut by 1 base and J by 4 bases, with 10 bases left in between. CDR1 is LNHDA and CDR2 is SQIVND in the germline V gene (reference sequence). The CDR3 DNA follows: TGTGCCAGTAGTATAGTATTTGGGGGCACTGAAGCTTTCTTT. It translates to CASSIVFGGTEAFF. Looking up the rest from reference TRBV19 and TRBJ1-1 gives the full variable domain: DGGITQSPKYLFRKEGQNVTLSCEQNLNHDAMYWYRQDPGQGLRLIYYSQIVNDFQKGDIAEGYSVSREKKESFPLTVTSAQKNPTAFYLCASSIVFGGTEAFFGQGTRLTVV.

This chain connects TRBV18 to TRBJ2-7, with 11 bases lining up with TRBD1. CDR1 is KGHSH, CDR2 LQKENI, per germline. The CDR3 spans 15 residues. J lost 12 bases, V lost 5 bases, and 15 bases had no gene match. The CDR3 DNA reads TGTGCCAGCTCATCGGGACAGGGGGATGCTAGCTTTTGGTACTTC. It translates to CASSSGQGDASFWYF.

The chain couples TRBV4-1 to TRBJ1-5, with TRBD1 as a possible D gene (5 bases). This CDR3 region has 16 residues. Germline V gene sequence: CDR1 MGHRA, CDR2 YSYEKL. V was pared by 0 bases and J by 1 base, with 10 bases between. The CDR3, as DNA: TGCGCCAGCAGCCAAGAGTGGGGCAGGAGCAATCAGCCCCAGCATTTT. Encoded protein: CASSQEWGRSNQPQHF.

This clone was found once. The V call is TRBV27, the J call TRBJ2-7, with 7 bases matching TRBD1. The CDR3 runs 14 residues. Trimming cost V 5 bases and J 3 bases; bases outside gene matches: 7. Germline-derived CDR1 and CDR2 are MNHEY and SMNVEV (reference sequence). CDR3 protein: CASSTDRALYEQYF. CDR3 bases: TGTGCCAGCAGTACCGACAGGGCTCTCTACGAGCAGTACTTC.

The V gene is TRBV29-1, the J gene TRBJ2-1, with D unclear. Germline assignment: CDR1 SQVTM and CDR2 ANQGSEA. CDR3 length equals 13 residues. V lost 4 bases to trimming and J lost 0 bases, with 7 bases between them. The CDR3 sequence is CSVVQSSYNEQFF. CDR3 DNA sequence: TGCAGCGTTGTACAGAGCTCCTACAATGAGCAGTTCTTC.

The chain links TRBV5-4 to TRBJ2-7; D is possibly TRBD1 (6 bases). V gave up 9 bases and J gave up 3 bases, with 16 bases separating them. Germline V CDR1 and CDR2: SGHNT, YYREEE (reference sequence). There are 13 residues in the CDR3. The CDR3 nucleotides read TGTGCCACCCGAACGCAACAGGGCTACGAGCAGTACTTC. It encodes CATRTQQGYEQYF.

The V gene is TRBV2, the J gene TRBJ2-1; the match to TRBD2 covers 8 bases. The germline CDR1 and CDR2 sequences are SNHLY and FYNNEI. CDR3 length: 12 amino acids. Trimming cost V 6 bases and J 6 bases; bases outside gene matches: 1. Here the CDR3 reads CASRAGGNEQFF. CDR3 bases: TGTGCCAGCAGGGCGGGGGGCAATGAGCAGTTCTTC.

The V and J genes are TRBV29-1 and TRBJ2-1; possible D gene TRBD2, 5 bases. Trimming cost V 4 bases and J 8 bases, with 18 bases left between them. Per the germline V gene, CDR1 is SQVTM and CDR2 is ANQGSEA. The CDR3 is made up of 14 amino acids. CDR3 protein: CSVASGTSTYEQFF. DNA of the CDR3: TGCAGCGTTGCGTCGGGAACCAGCACGTATGAGCAGTTCTTC.

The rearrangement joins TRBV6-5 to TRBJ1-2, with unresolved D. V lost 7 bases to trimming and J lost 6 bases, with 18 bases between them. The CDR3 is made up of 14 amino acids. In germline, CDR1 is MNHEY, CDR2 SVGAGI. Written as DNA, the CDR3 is TGTGCCAGCACGCCTCTCGAGGGCAGCCATGGCTACACCTTC. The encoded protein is CASTPLEGSHGYTF.

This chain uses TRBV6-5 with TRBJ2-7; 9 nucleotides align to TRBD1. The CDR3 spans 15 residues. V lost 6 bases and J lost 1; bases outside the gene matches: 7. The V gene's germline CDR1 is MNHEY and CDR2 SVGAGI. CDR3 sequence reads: CASSLLGTGSYEQYV. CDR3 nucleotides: TGTGCCAGCAGCCTCCTGGGGACAGGGTCCTACGAGCAGTACGTC.

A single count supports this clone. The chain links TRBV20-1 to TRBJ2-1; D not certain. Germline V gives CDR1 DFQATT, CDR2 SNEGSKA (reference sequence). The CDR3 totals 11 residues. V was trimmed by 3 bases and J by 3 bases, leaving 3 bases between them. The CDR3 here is CSASLYNEQFF. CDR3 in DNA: TGCAGTGCTAGTCTCTACAATGAGCAGTTCTTC.

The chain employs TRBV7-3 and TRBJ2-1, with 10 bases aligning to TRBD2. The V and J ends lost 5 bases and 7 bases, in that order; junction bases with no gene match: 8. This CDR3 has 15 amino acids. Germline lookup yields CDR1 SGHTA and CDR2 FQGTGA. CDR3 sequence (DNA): TGTGCCAGCAGCCCGGGACTAGCGTCGAAAAATGAGCAGTTCTTC. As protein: CASSPGLASKNEQFF.